Following are 14 T cell receptor beta chains from one sample sequenced in a study of brain metastases from non-small cell lung cancer. Libraries were prepared by immunoSEQ multiplex PCR; TCRdb keeps only in-frame clonotypes and omits some of them. This table has 2,500 or so clones, 70% to 90% appearing once. Specimen: primary lung tumor tissue. Receptors were obtained from a donor aged 40 or over with non-small cell lung cancer.

This chain joins TRBV9 and TRBJ2-5, with a possible D match to TRBD2 (7 bases). The germline V gene encodes CDR1 SGDLS and CDR2 YYNGEE. The CDR3 consists of 15 residues. Deletions cut 2 bases from V and 2 bases from J, with 13 bases between. CDR3 residues: CASSVSGGQQETQYF. CDR3 DNA sequence: TGTGCCAGCAGCGTCTCCGGGGGGCAGCAAGAGACCCAGTACTTC.

With regard to this clone: One junction end disagrees with the germline gene, perhaps due to a read error. This rearrangement joins TRBV7-3 to TRBJ2-5; the match to TRBD2 covers 14 bases. The CDR3 totals 16 residues. CDR1 SGHTA and CDR2 FQGTGA come from the germline V gene. CDR3 in DNA: TGTGCCAGCAGCTTAAGACTAGCGGGGGGGCAAGAAACCCAGTACTTC. Its translation is CASSLRLAGGQETQYF.

The V and J genes are TRBV27 and TRBJ1-4; 9 bases map to TRBD1. V was pared by 5 bases and J by 7 bases, with 8 bases of the junction left unmatched. The CDR3 runs to 15 residues. CDR1 and CDR2 from the germline V gene are MNHEY and SMNVEV (reference sequence). This CDR3 is CASSPWDRVGEKLFF. For the CDR3, the DNA is TGTGCCAGCAGTCCCTGGGACAGGGTTGGTGAAAAACTGTTTTTT.

The chain employs TRBV7-8 and TRBJ2-1; TRBD2 matches 10 bases. Germline V gene sequence: CDR1 SGHVS, CDR2 FQNEAQ. The CDR3 consists of 16 residues. The J segment lost 4 bases and the V segment lost 5 bases, leaving 8 bases of the junction unmatched. In DNA form, the CDR3 reads TGTGCCAGCAGCGACCTAGCGGGAGAGAGATACAATGAGCAGTTCTTC. Protein product: CASSDLAGERYNEQFF.

In the case of this clone: The junction departs from germline at one end; a sequencing error may be responsible. Other DNA variants within this sample encode the same CDR3. The chain employs TRBV5-5 and TRBJ2-2; TRBD1 agrees at 7 bases. CDR1 is SGHKS, CDR2 YYEKEE, per germline (reference sequence). The CDR3 runs to 16 residues. In DNA, the CDR3 is TGTGCCAGCAGCACTCACTACAGGGGAAACACTGGGGAGCTGTTTTTT. Protein: CASSTHYRGNTGELFF.

In regard to this clone: Germline is not matched at one junction end, which may reflect a read error. This rearrangement joins TRBV7-3 to TRBJ2-2; no clear D. Germline CDR1 reads SGHTA; CDR2 reads FQGTGA. The CDR3 is made up of 16 amino acids. The CDR3 DNA reads TGTGCCAGCAGCCCGAGCAAGATAGTTAACACCGAGGAGCTGTTTTTT. This gives the protein CASSPSKIVNTEELFF.

On this clone: At one of its ends the junction is not consistent with the germline gene, which may arise from a read error. This sequence joins TRBV18 and TRBJ2-1; weak D call: TRBD2 (6 bases). This CDR3 comprises 15 residues. Germline values: CDR1 KGHSH, CDR2 LQKENI. The CDR3 nucleotides read TGTACCAGCTCACCGCGGGGCAGCCGCCACAATGAGCAGTTCTTC. Translation gives CTSSPRGSRHNEQFF.

V is TRBV18 and J is TRBJ2-1; perhaps TRBD1 as D (5 bases). Trimming shortened V by 2 bases and J by 1 base, and 9 bases separated the two germline ends. The CDR3 is made up of 15 amino acids. Germline V gene data show CDR1 as KGHSH and CDR2 as LQKENI. For the CDR3, the DNA is TGTGCCAGCTCACCAGGCAGGGATTCCTACAATGAGCAGTTCTTC. This codes for CASSPGRDSYNEQFF.

The chain uses TRBV7-2 and TRBJ1-5; maybe TRBD1 (5 bases). Trimming left V 5 bases short and J 1 base short, with 18 bases between. This CDR3 has 17 amino acids. Germline V gene data show CDR1 as SGHTA and CDR2 as FQGNSA. CDR3 sequence: CASSPGWGNTSNQPQHF. The CDR3 region has the DNA TGTGCCAGCAGCCCAGGGTGGGGGAACACCAGCAATCAGCCCCAGCATTTT.

This rearrangement joins TRBV7-2 to TRBJ2-7; D perhaps matches TRBD2 (5 bases). Germline V CDR1 and CDR2: SGHTA, FQGNSA. CDR3 length: 15 amino acids. Trimming removed 1 base from V and 0 bases from J, with 10 bases in between. The CDR3 sequence is CASSLGLISSYEQYF. CDR3 DNA sequence: TGTGCCAGCAGCTTAGGACTAATCAGCTCCTACGAGCAGTACTTC.

Worth noting for this clone: Distinct nucleotide sequences in the sample also encode this CDR3. This chain links TRBV7-9 with TRBJ2-5; D might be TRBD2 (5 bases). From germline, CDR1 is SEHNR and CDR2 FQNEAQ (reference sequence). The germline V and J ends were trimmed by 1 base and 5 bases, with 8 bases remaining between them. CDR3 size: 13 residues. CDR3 DNA: TGTGCCAGCAGCTTAGGAGGGATGGAGACCCAGTACTTC. Translation gives CASSLGGMETQYF. The complete variable domain, with remaining parts taken from reference TRBV7-9 and TRBJ2-5, reads DTGVSQNPRHKITKRGQNVTFRCDPISEHNRLYWYRQTLGQGPEFLTYFQNEAQLEKSRLLSDRFSAERPKGSFSTLEIQRTEQGDSAMYLCASSLGGMETQYFGPGTRLLVL.

The V and J genes are TRBV5-1 and TRBJ2-5, with 12 bases lining up with TRBD2. Germline V CDR1 and CDR2: SGHRS, YFSETQ. V gave up 0 bases and J gave up 4 bases; unmatched junction bases: 4. This CDR3 region has 16 residues. CDR3 loop: CASSLGPSGRGETQYF. The DNA of the CDR3 is TGCGCCAGCAGCTTGGGTCCTAGCGGGAGGGGAGAGACCCAGTACTTC. Complete variable domain (other parts from reference TRBV5-1 and TRBJ2-5): KAGVTQTPRYLIKTRGQQVTLSCSPISGHRSVSWYQQTPGQGLQFLFEYFSETQRNKGNFPGRFSGRQFSNSRSEMNVSTLELGDSALYLCASSLGPSGRGETQYFGPGTRLLVL.

The chain joins TRBV29-1 to TRBJ1-2; no firm D call. Trimming cost V 4 bases and J 0 bases, with 15 bases left between them. Germline loops: CDR1 SQVTM, CDR2 ANQGSEA. The CDR3 length is 15 residues. This CDR3 reads CSVVPIVPSNYGYTF. CDR3 sequence (DNA): TGCAGCGTTGTCCCGATAGTTCCCTCTAACTATGGCTACACCTTC. Full variable domain (missing parts from reference TRBV29-1 and TRBJ1-2): SAVISQKPSRDICQRGTSLTIQCQVDSQVTMMFWYRQQPGQSLTLIATANQGSEATYESGFVIDKFPISRPNLTFSTLTVSNMSPEDSSIYLCSVVPIVPSNYGYTFGSGTRLTVV.

The chain recombines TRBV6-2 or TRBV6-3 with TRBJ1-5, with D possibly being TRBD1 (5 bases). V gave up 2 bases and J gave up 0 bases, with 26 bases separating them. Germline lookup yields CDR1 MNHEY and CDR2 SVGEGT. This CDR3 has 21 amino acids. DNA of the CDR3: TGTGCCAGCAGTTACCCCCTAACCGGGACGGGAGGGAGGTCTAGCAATCAGCCCCAGCATTTT. Translation: CASSYPLTGTGGRSSNQPQHF.